The 21 T cell receptor beta chains below all came from one sample that was sequenced in a study of CD8+CD57+ T cells in acquired aplastic anemia. Flow cytometry had shown expanded CD8+CD57+ cells in the patients chosen for sequencing. Genomic DNA provided the template from which TCR beta VDJ and CDR3 profiles were obtained. TCRdb re-analysed the reads in MiXCR, keeping a single row per CDR3 protein. Of over 150,000 distinct CDR3 sequences in the sample, about 54% were seen once. The sequenced sample was sorted CD4+, CD8+, or CD8+CD57+ T cells (not recorded which) from PBMCs. Receptors were obtained from a human donor with aplastic anemia.

V is TRBV5-4 and J is TRBJ1-6, with unresolved D. Trimming stripped 2 bases from V and 14 bases from J, with 20 bases between. The CDR3 totals 15 residues. Germline loops: CDR1 SGHNT, CDR2 YYREEE (reference sequence). The CDR3 DNA is TGTGCCAGCAGCTTAGGCGGGAACCAAGCTTTAACCCTCCACTTT. It is translated as CASSLGGNQALTLHF.

This clonotype was observed at least ten times. The chain employs TRBV6-2 or TRBV6-3 and TRBJ2-7, with TRBD1 identical over 11 bases. In germline, CDR1 is MNHEY, CDR2 SVGEGT. V trimming: 2 bases; J trimming: 5 bases; junction bases outside the gene matches: 2. The CDR3 has 14 amino acids. The CDR3 here is CASSYGTGGNEQYF. CDR3 coding DNA: TGTGCCAGCAGTTACGGGACAGGGGGAAACGAGCAGTACTTC.

The chain recombines TRBV10-3 with TRBJ1-1; D remains ambiguous. The CDR3 is 14 residues long. The V end was cut by 6 bases, the J end by 0 bases, with 11 bases between. Germline loops: CDR1 ENHRY, CDR2 SYGVKD. Here the CDR3 DNA reads TGTGCCATCAGCCCCCCTTCCATGAACACTGAAGCTTTCTTT. Its protein is CAISPPSMNTEAFF.

The chain employs TRBV4-3 and TRBJ2-2; 9 bases are a match to TRBD2. The V gene end was trimmed by 0 bases and the J gene end by 4 bases; junction bases not matched to a gene: 9. The germline gives CDR1 LGHNA, CDR2 YSLEER. The CDR3 contains 18 residues. The CDR3 here is CASSQDISGGDFTGELFF. The CDR3 DNA reads as TGCGCCAGCAGCCAAGATATTAGCGGGGGAGACTTCACCGGGGAGCTGTTTTTT.

This chain links TRBV20-1 with TRBJ2-1; perhaps TRBD1 as D (5 bases). The CDR3 length is 16 residues. Germline CDR1 and CDR2: DFQATT and SNEGSKA (reference sequence). The germline V and J ends were trimmed by 2 bases and 0 bases, with 14 bases remaining between them. CDR3 in amino acids: CSARHAQVSSYNEQFF. The DNA of the CDR3 is TGCAGTGCTAGACACGCACAGGTGAGCTCCTACAATGAGCAGTTCTTC.

This clonotype appeared a few times. The chain links TRBV7-8 to TRBJ1-2; the D is unclear. Trimming took off 5 bases at V and 4 bases at J, with 8 bases between the two ends. This CDR3 is 12 amino acids long. CDR1 and CDR2 (germline): SGHVS, FQNEAQ. DNA for the CDR3: TGTGCCAGCAGCCCGGGCAGCTATGGCTACACCTTC. This translates into CASSPGSYGYTF.

Many counts were recorded for this clonotype. V and J are TRBV11-2 and TRBJ1-4; D remains ambiguous. Germline V gene lookup returns CDR1 SGHAT and CDR2 FQNNGV. CDR3 length equals 17 residues. Trimming took 4 bases from V and 15 from J, leaving 30 bases between them. In DNA, the CDR3 is TGTGCCAGCAGCTCCCTCCGAATTACACGCAAACTGGGCAAGGTGTTTTTT. This sequence encodes CASSSLRITRKLGKVFF.

This clonotype was found a few times. This may be a read error, as it is one base from a much larger clone. This chain connects TRBV11-1 to TRBJ2-7; tentative D call: TRBD1 (5 bases). Trimming left V 4 bases short and J 3 bases short, with 19 bases between. In germline, CDR1 is SGHAT, CDR2 FQDESV (reference sequence). CDR3 length equals 16 residues. The CDR3, as DNA: TGTGCCAGCAGCTCTCCGTCAGGGCCCAATATCTACGAGCAGTACTTC. Translated, it gives CASSSPSGPNIYEQYF.

With regard to this clonotype: A read error may explain this, as a much larger clone is one base away. This sequence joins TRBV20-1 and TRBJ2-1; 9 bases match TRBD2. The CDR3 spans 17 residues. V was pared by 5 bases and J by 5 bases, with 16 bases of the junction left unmatched. Germline V gene lookup returns CDR1 DFQATT and CDR2 SNEGSKA (reference sequence). This CDR3 reads CSAWLRVFSGGHNEQFF. CDR3 in DNA: TGCAGTGCTTGGCTACGGGTGTTTAGCGGGGGTCACAATGAGCAGTTCTTC.

The chain joins TRBV24-1 to TRBJ2-5; D is possibly TRBD2 (5 bases). Trimming stripped 4 bases from V and 1 base from J, with 6 bases between. This CDR3 is built from 13 residues. The germline CDR1 and CDR2 sequences are KGHDR and SFDVKD. This CDR3 is CATSEGSQETQYF. The CDR3 DNA sequence: TGTGCCACCAGTGAAGGGAGCCAAGAGACCCAGTACTTC.

The CDR3 nucleotides are TGTGCCACCAGCAGAGATCTAAAGAACACTGAAGCTTTCTTT. Translated: CATSRDLKNTEAFF. V is TRBV15 and J is TRBJ1-1; D remains unclear. The V gene lost 0 bases and the J gene lost 1 base, with 6 bases spanning the gap. CDR1 and CDR2 (germline): LNHNV, YYDKDF (reference sequence). The CDR3 has 14 residues. The full variable domain, its missing parts supplied by reference TRBV15 and TRBJ1-1, is DAMVIQNPRYQVTQFGKPVTLSCSQTLNHNVMYWYQQKSSQAPKLLFHYYDKDFNNEADTPDNFQSRRPNTSFCFLDIRSPGLGDTAMYLCATSRDLKNTEAFFGQGTRLTVV.

The chain employs TRBV24-1 and TRBJ1-1; the D is unclear. Germline V gene data show CDR1 as KGHDR and CDR2 as SFDVKD. V dropped 3 bases and J dropped 6 bases, with 10 bases sitting between them. CDR3 length: 13 residues. CDR3 sequence reads: CATSDTDVPEAFF. CDR3 sequence (DNA): TGTGCCACCAGTGATACGGATGTGCCTGAAGCTTTCTTT.

Comments on this clonotype: This may arise from a read error, as a much more abundant clone is one base away. This likely comes from a read error, as the CDR3 has no conserved phenylalanine or tryptophan at its end. The chain links TRBV12-3 or TRBV12-4 to TRBJ1-3, with D hard to call. This CDR3 spans 12 amino acids. V was clipped by 6 bases and J by 3 bases, with 6 bases between them. The CDR3 reads CASREVGNTIYL. The DNA for the CDR3 is TGTGCCAGCAGGGAGGTTGGAAACACCATATATCTT.

Concerning this clonotype itself: At one of its ends the junction is not consistent with the germline gene, which may arise from a read error. The chain carries TRBV5-1 and TRBJ2-1; no reliable D call. The germline V gene encodes CDR1 SGHRS and CDR2 YFSETQ. The CDR3 length is 11 residues. The CDR3 region is CASSLSNQQFF. The CDR3 coding sequence is TGCGCCAGCAGCTTGTCCAATCAGCAGTTCTTC. Filled out from reference TRBV5-1 and TRBJ2-1, the complete variable domain reads KAGVTQTPRYLIKTRGQQVTLSCSPISGHRSVSWYQQTPGQGLQFLFEYFSETQRNKGNFPGRFSGRQFSNSRSEMNVSTLELGDSALYLCASSLSNQQFFGPGTRLTVL.

This clonotype appeared a single time. The chain recombines TRBV11-1 with TRBJ2-5; 13 bases agree with TRBD2. The CDR3 runs to 19 residues. V shed 1 base, J shed 3 bases, and the junction held 11 bases outside the gene matches. Looked up from germline, CDR1 is SGHAT and CDR2 is FQDESV (reference sequence). The CDR3 protein is CASSLGTSGGSHKKETQYF. In DNA, the CDR3 is TGTGCCAGCAGCTTAGGGACTAGCGGGGGCAGCCATAAGAAAGAGACCCAGTACTTC.

This clonotype was detected a few times. J is TRBJ2-3 and V is TRBV24-1, with 8 bases aligning to TRBD1. Germline V gives CDR1 KGHDR, CDR2 SFDVKD. The CDR3 is 14 amino acids. V trimming: 9 bases; J trimming: 6 bases; junction bases outside the gene matches: 10. The CDR3 here is CATSYGQGADTQYF. CDR3 coding DNA: TGTGCCACCTCATATGGCCAGGGGGCGGATACGCAGTATTTT.

This clonotype was counted only a few times. The chain couples TRBV28 to TRBJ2-1, with 12 nucleotides matching TRBD2. J was trimmed by 4 bases and V by 3 bases; bases with no gene match: 7. Germline V gene lookup returns CDR1 MDHEN and CDR2 SYDVKM. The CDR3 spans 17 residues. The CDR3 nucleotides are TGTGCCAGCAGTTTGGCGGCTAGCGGGGGGGATTACAATGAGCAGTTCTTC. Translation: CASSLAASGGDYNEQFF.

The chain's CDR3 is CSARGSTEAFF. For the CDR3, the DNA is TGCAGTGCTAGGGGCAGCACTGAAGCTTTCTTT. The chain couples TRBV20-1 to TRBJ1-1, with D uncertain. The CDR3 extends over 11 amino acids. The germline gives CDR1 DFQATT, CDR2 SNEGSKA (reference sequence). V lost 3 bases and J lost 4, with 6 bases in between.

V usage is TRBV29-1 and J usage is TRBJ2-7; 15 bases match TRBD2. The J segment lost 10 bases and the V segment lost 2 bases, leaving 12 bases of the junction unmatched. Per the germline V gene, CDR1 is SQVTM and CDR2 is ANQGSEA. CDR3 size: 16 residues. CDR3 nucleotides: TGCAGCGTTGAAACTCGGGGGACTAGCGGGAGGAACAACCAGTACTTC. As protein: CSVETRGTSGRNNQYF.

The table lists this clonotype with many counts. The V gene is TRBV4-1, the J gene TRBJ1-6; a weak D match, TRBD1 (5 bases). This CDR3 has 21 residues. V dropped 1 base and J dropped 0 bases, with 22 bases sitting between them. Germline V lookup: CDR1 MGHRA, CDR2 YSYEKL. CDR3 bases: TGCGCCAGCAGCCAAGCCCCTCCTCGTTCGGGGGGTGTCTCCTATAATTCACCCCTCCACTTT. It translates to CASSQAPPRSGGVSYNSPLHF.

V is TRBV10-2 and J is TRBJ1-1; TRBD1 agrees at 8 bases. The germline V gene encodes CDR1 WSHSY and CDR2 SAAADI. The ends lost 6 bases at V and 0 bases at J; junction bases unmatched: 0. The CDR3 length is 13 residues. The CDR3 DNA reads TGCGCCAGCAGGACAGGGGTGAACACTGAAGCTTTCTTT. This encodes CASRTGVNTEAFF.